These T cell receptor beta chains were read from a single sample in a study of T-cell reconstitution after alpha-beta-depleted transplantation in children. TCRdb processed the PCR reads anew with MiXCR; each CDR3 protein has one entry. The sample includes 350,000 to 450,000 distinct CDR3 sequences, roughly 22% seen only once; the top ten take 3.8%. The specimen was PBMCs from the stem cell graft donor, collected from the stem cell graft. These receptors originate from a human donor who donated a stem cell graft to a child with acute myeloid leukemia. CDR3s include the opening cysteine and the closing phenylalanine or tryptophan. D genes are given only for firm matches.

>TRBV5-1|TRBJ2-3|.
CASSLVASEPTDTQYF
>TRBV20-1|TRBJ2-5|.
CSARDLGQGGAQYF
>TRBV10-1|TRBJ2-2|TRBD1
CATSGQGNTGELFF
>TRBV20-1|TRBJ2-3|.
CSVGAGDTQYF
>TRBV15|TRBJ2-6|TRBD1
CATSRDQGVGTGANVLTF
>TRBV28|TRBJ2-2|TRBD1
CASSGGTGGLAGELFF
>TRBV20-1|TRBJ1-2|.
CSAEQGSNYGYTF
>TRBV28|TRBJ2-7|TRBD2
CASRLLAGGGEQYF
>TRBV29-1|TRBJ2-1|TRBD1
CSVQTGGDEQFF
>TRBV6-1|TRBJ2-5|.
CASRSKTGRETQYF
>TRBV20-1|TRBJ2-1|TRBD2
CSARWLAVNEQFF
>TRBV7-9|TRBJ1-1|.
CASRHFTFGGWNTEAFF
>TRBV24-1|TRBJ1-5|.
CATSGARGDQPQHF
>TRBV20-1|TRBJ2-7|.
CSALPASGYEQYF
>TRBV5-1|TRBJ1-2|.
CASSHGQRGGPNYGYTF
>TRBV25-1|TRBJ2-7|.
CASSSPNGQRDYEQYF
>TRBV6-2/TRBV6-3|TRBJ2-7|TRBD1
CASSWTGTYEQYF
>TRBV5-1|TRBJ2-5|.
CASSGPELQETQYF
>TRBV12-3/TRBV12-4|TRBJ2-1|.
CASSRPGTGNEQFF
>TRBV4-1|TRBJ2-2|.
CASFGRGELFF
>TRBV20-1|TRBJ2-7|TRBD1
CSAGGTDYEQYF
>TRBV6-5|TRBJ2-3|.
CASSYGQVFADTQYF
>TRBV15|TRBJ2-4|TRBD2
CATSRGLAGGKNIQYF
>TRBV14|TRBJ2-1|TRBD2
CASSRLAGGDNEQFF
>TRBV7-2|TRBJ1-3|.
CASSSFSGQRNTIYF
>TRBV27|TRBJ2-1|.
CASSTSGALGMEQFF
>TRBV15|TRBJ2-5|TRBD2
CATSRGEPGGQGETQYF
>TRBV6-2/TRBV6-3|TRBJ2-1|TRBD1
CASQGDRGDNEQFF
>TRBV25-1|TRBJ2-7|.
CASSESPAESISYEQYF
>TRBV20-1|TRBJ2-1|TRBD2
CSASPTSGDYNEQFF
>TRBV24-1|TRBJ2-1|TRBD2
CATSDLAGAGYNEQFF
>TRBV7-2|TRBJ2-1|.
CASSFHRENEQFF
>TRBV28|TRBJ2-1|.
CASQFISGSDEQFF
>TRBV27|TRBJ2-7|.
CASSTAGGYEQYF
>TRBV6-5|TRBJ2-4|.
CASSYSKIAKNIQYF
>TRBV9|TRBJ2-7|TRBD1
CASSRQGQLEQYF
>TRBV24-1|TRBJ2-1|TRBD2
CATSDGAGGKNNEQFF
>TRBV4-1|TRBJ2-7|TRBD2
CASSQDLTGLAAYEQYF
>TRBV20-1|TRBJ2-1|TRBD1
CSARDLRGLYNEQFF
>TRBV5-6|TRBJ2-1|.
CASSLWGRTYNEQFF
>TRBV5-1|TRBJ1-6|TRBD1
CASSLGPGQGIGSPLHF
>TRBV18|TRBJ1-2|.
CASSPDNPHNYGYTF
>TRBV4-3|TRBJ1-4|.
CASSPDIGKLFF
>TRBV5-1|TRBJ2-5|TRBD2
CASSGLAGVETQYF
>TRBV20-1|TRBJ2-1|TRBD2
CSATEGGYNEQFF
>TRBV29-1|TRBJ2-2|.
CSAGQSRSKPGELFF
>TRBV7-9|TRBJ2-7|TRBD1
CASSRGTGAEQYF
>TRBV12-3/TRBV12-4|TRBJ1-5|.
CASSLTGRAQHF
>TRBV25-1|TRBJ1-4|.
CASSAGGTTNEKLFF
>TRBV3-1|TRBJ1-1|.
CASSQESWGSTEAFF
>TRBV7-2|TRBJ2-1|.
CASSLTGITSYNEQFF
>TRBV25-1|TRBJ2-7|.
CASSVGKGPIYEQYF
>TRBV13|TRBJ1-5|.
CASSLGFRDQPQHF
>TRBV15|TRBJ2-7|TRBD2
CATSIREAGAGGEQYF
>TRBV5-1|TRBJ2-7|.
CASSWVTGDYEQYF
>TRBV5-1|TRBJ2-3|.
CASNSGTSTDTQYF
>TRBV25-1|TRBJ2-7|.
CASSEEMCTGLTYEQYF